This T cell receptor beta chain stems from a study of shared clonotypes between healthy human individuals (TCRdb year 2020). Turning to the overall study: The cohort comprised a couple of women and a few men aged 18 to 49 years. For each donor, three plates each were used for CD4 naive and CD4 memory, two plates were used for CD8 naive, and one plate was used for CD8 memory. To estimate repertoire size and how much clonotypes are shared between individuals, the study performed deep sequencing of blood TCR repertoires from about five healthy adults. Libraries were prepared and TCR repertoires were sequenced by different laboratories using diverse techniques, in order to increase sequencing depth and limit assay-specific biases. Leukapheresis yielded between about 0.94 and 8.9 billion PBMCs per donor.

Overall study results and their limits: Because the study included a small number of donors, the genetic and exposure-history diversity represented was limited. Incomplete sequencing was indicated by rarefaction of sorted-subset datasets, despite the large sequencing depth. Pairwise subsampling indicated that sequencing depth was expected to affect the degree of clonotype sharing among donors. Approximately 5% of naive CD4, 3% to 3.5% of naive CD8, about 2.5% of memory CD4, and 0.35% to 0.5% of memory CD8 clonotypes were shared across a few donors. Naive subsets generally had larger estimated clonotype richness than memory subsets. Compared with non-shared clonotypes, the clonotypes found in all four sorted-subset donors had higher generation probabilities. Sampling was restricted to blood, and TCR repertoires in tissue are likely to differ from TCR repertoires in blood.

Details on this clone: Its antigen has not been determined. No much larger clone is present one base from it, and per-base qualities are unavailable. This same CDR3 is encoded by further DNA sequences in the sample.

Trimming accounts for 1 base at V and 4 bases at J, while the number of junction bases matched to no gene is 3. CDR1 and CDR2 are drawn from the germline V gene: SGHAT, FQNNGV. Its CDR3 holds 14 amino acids, cysteine through phenylalanine. CDR3 DNA only is kept here, 42 bases in frame from base 1. The donors were healthy, HIV-negative adults who had no recently reported acute infections or vaccinations. All donors were Caucasian adults living in Nashville, Tennessee, USA. Magnetic negative selection was used to enrich CD4+ T cells, after which naive cells were positively selected on CD45RA and the negative fraction became the memory subset. Blood was obtained by leukapheresis, after which PBMCs were separated by Ficoll-Histopaque density gradient centrifugation and cryopreserved in liquid nitrogen vapor phase. Analytical flow cytometry was used to check the purity and quantity of each magnetically sorted T cell population. Genomic DNA was isolated from every sorted fraction and measured by UV absorbance on a Nanodrop 2000c.

Using the deep immunoSEQ assay, TCR CDR3 regions were amplified from genomic DNA by multiplex PCR. For each cell subset, the extracted genomic DNA was distributed evenly across all wells of several immunoSEQ 96-well plates, and each plate served as one replicate. For sorted subsets, roughly 190 ng of genomic DNA, equivalent to 25,000 to 35,000 T cell genomes, went into each replicate PCR. Purified libraries were measured with a Qubit 3.0 fluorometer, size-checked on a Bioanalyzer 2100, and measured again with the KAPA Library Quantification kit. Each immunoSEQ 96-well plate was sequenced on its own single-read 150-cycle Illumina NextSeq 550 flow cell. Per the source publication's procedure: Because the immunoSEQ output held only junctional sequences and lacked quality scores, the filtering could not match the filtering applied to full-length reads. To assign V/J genes and CDR3, sequences were annotated against IMGT germline references using PyIR, a Python wrapper for IgBLAST v1.9. Reads were removed for weak V/J assignments (E-value above 1e-6), missing CDR3, stop codons, out-of-frame junctions, or ambiguous translated residues. A V3J clonotype was defined by an identical inferred V gene, J gene, and CDR3 amino acid sequence. To compute the percentage overlap between repertoires, the number of shared unique clonotypes was divided by the size of the smaller repertoire. Repertoire richness was assessed with RTK rarefaction, the Chao1 estimator, and Recon v2.1 estimates of unobserved clonotypes. Generation probabilities were computed with OLGA for all TCRbeta clonotypes obtained by the gDNA method from a few donors. Not all clones reach the TCRdb copy of this immuneACCESS table, which keeps in-frame sequences only. Checked studies attribute under half of the gap to unresolved V genes and leave the rest unexplained. V and J calls and clone size are as listed in that table; D and trimming were resolved from the DNA. Present in this sample are around 2.1 million clones, about 94% of which were seen just once. Of the sample, approximately 0.13% falls within the top ten clones.

This receptor was obtained from a man aged 18 to 29 in good health. This receptor chain uses TRBV11-2 and TRBJ2-7; TRBD1 lines up with 8 middle nucleotides. Sequenced input: naive CD4+ T cells sorted from blood. The label giving this sample's cell subset or site can be read as: CD45RA+ positively selected. The CDR3 is CASSLGQGAYEQYF. The DNA sequence follows: TGTGCCAGCAGCTTAGGGCAGGGGGCTTACGAGCAGTACTTC.